A single sample is the source of the 20 T cell receptor beta chains below, sequenced in a study of T cell responses to AZD1222 COVID-19 vaccine. TCRdb's table, derived via immunoSEQ multiplex PCR, lists solely in-frame clones and lacks some. The sample carries approximately 130,000 clones, over 85% recorded once. The sample consisted of peripheral blood, taken on day 0 of AZD1222 vaccination. The receptors shown here come from an adult in good health.

V usage is TRBV7-9 and J usage is TRBJ1-2; 7 nucleotides align to TRBD1. J gave up 1 base and V 4 bases, and 3 bases lay outside the gene matches. CDR3 length equals 14 residues. Germline V gene lookup returns CDR1 SEHNR and CDR2 FQNEAQ (reference sequence). This CDR3 is CASSSGTVNYGYTF. The CDR3 bases are TGTGCCAGCAGCTCCGGGACAGTTAACTATGGCTACACCTTC.

The chain recombines TRBV12-3 or TRBV12-4 with TRBJ1-1; perhaps TRBD1 as D (6 bases). This CDR3 has 13 amino acids. V was pared by 6 bases and J by 0 bases, with 8 bases between. CDR3 region: CASSRQVNTEAFF. CDR3 DNA: TGTGCCAGCAGCCGACAGGTGAACACTGAAGCTTTCTTT.

This chain joins TRBV15 and TRBJ2-2; a possible D gene is TRBD1 (5 bases). The V gene's germline CDR1 is LNHNV and CDR2 YYDKDF (reference sequence). The ends were cut back, 7 bases at V and 0 bases at J, with 6 bases in the middle. The CDR3 sequence is 13 residues long. The DNA for the CDR3 is TGTGCCACCAAAGGGGCGAACACCGGGGAGCTGTTTTTT. This encodes CATKGANTGELFF.

CDR3 coding DNA: TGTGCCAGCAGTCGAGACAGGGGACCCGAATCTAATGAAAAACTGTTTTTT. Residues: CASSRDRGPESNEKLFF. The chain recombines TRBV11-2 with TRBJ1-4; 8 nucleotides line up with TRBD1. V was clipped by 6 bases and J by 3 bases; unmatched bases: 12. Germline V gives CDR1 SGHAT, CDR2 FQNNGV. This CDR3 is 17 amino acids long. The variable domain in full, with the rest retrieved from reference TRBV11-2 and TRBJ1-4, is EAGVAQSPRYKIIEKRQSVAFWCNPISGHATLYWYQQILGQGPKLLIQFQNNGVVDDSQLPKDRFSAERLKGVDSTLKIQPAKLEDSAVYLCASSRDRGPESNEKLFFGSGTQLSVL.

V and J are TRBV19 and TRBJ2-3; D may correspond to TRBD1 or TRBD2 (6 bases each). This CDR3 comprises 15 residues. V lost 4 bases, J lost 7 bases, and 18 bases lay in between. The germline V gene encodes CDR1 LNHDA and CDR2 SQIVND (reference sequence). The CDR3 DNA follows: TGTGCCAGTAGTAATAGGGGGGATCGTTACCATACGCAGTATTTT. It codes for CASSNRGDRYHTQYF.

V and J are TRBV2 and TRBJ2-1; a weak D match, TRBD1 (5 bases). Germline CDR1 SNHLY, CDR2 FYNNEI. This CDR3 is 17 amino acids long. Trimming cost V 4 bases and J 4 bases, with 20 bases left between them. CDR3 sequence: CASSGLWSKGVYNEQFF. In nucleotides, the CDR3 is TGTGCCAGCAGTGGGTTGTGGTCTAAAGGGGTTTACAATGAGCAGTTCTTC.

The V call is TRBV11-3, the J call TRBJ2-3, with a possible D match to TRBD2 (6 bases). The length of the CDR3 is 15 residues. Trimming cost V 1 base and J 2 bases, with 10 bases left between them. Germline V gene lookup returns CDR1 SGHNT and CDR2 YENEEA. The CDR3 loop is CASSLVGGNTDTQYF. The CDR3 bases are TGTGCCAGCAGCTTAGTCGGGGGTAACACAGATACGCAGTATTTT.

V usage is TRBV5-1 and J usage is TRBJ2-1, with D unclear. Trimming shortened V by 4 bases and J by 6 bases, and 11 bases separated the two germline ends. The CDR3 sequence is 13 residues long. Germline V gene sequence: CDR1 SGHRS, CDR2 YFSETQ. CDR3 region: CASSLTDRNEQFF. Here the CDR3 DNA reads TGCGCCAGCAGCCTAACTGACCGCAATGAGCAGTTCTTC.

This sequence joins TRBV7-2 and TRBJ1-5, with D unresolved. Looked up from germline, CDR1 is SGHTA and CDR2 is FQGNSA. Trimming removed 4 bases from V and 0 bases from J, with 13 bases in between. The CDR3 is 16 amino acids. This CDR3 reads CASSSDGYYSNQPQHF. For the CDR3, the DNA is TGTGCCAGCAGCTCAGACGGGTATTATAGCAATCAGCCCCAGCATTTT.

This chain connects TRBV27 to TRBJ1-2, with 7 bases matching TRBD1. The CDR3 contains 13 residues. With V trimmed by 5 bases and J by 7 bases, 7 bases remained unmatched. Germline CDR1 and CDR2: MNHEY and SMNVEV (reference sequence). CDR3: CASSRQGLGGYTF. CDR3 in DNA: TGTGCCAGCAGTAGACAGGGCTTAGGTGGCTACACCTTC.

The V and J genes are TRBV4-2 and TRBJ2-1, with a possible D match to TRBD1 (6 bases). There are 14 residues in the CDR3. The germline V gene encodes CDR1 LGHNA and CDR2 YNFKEQ. The V gene lost 1 base and the J gene lost 6 bases, with 10 bases spanning the gap. The DNA for the CDR3 is TGTGCCAGCAGCCAAGGACAGGAACGCAATGAGCAGTTCTTC. Encoded protein: CASSQGQERNEQFF.

The chain uses TRBV15 and TRBJ2-3; D gene ambiguous. This CDR3 region has 15 residues. The germline gives CDR1 LNHNV, CDR2 YYDKDF (reference sequence). V lost 0 bases and J lost 2, with 9 bases in between. CDR3 sequence reads: CATSREWAYTDTQYF. The DNA of the CDR3 is TGTGCCACCAGCAGAGAATGGGCCTACACAGATACGCAGTATTTT.

V is TRBV6-5 and J is TRBJ2-1; either TRBD1 or TRBD2 may fit D (6 bases each). The CDR3 length is 13 residues. V dropped 7 bases and J dropped 8 bases, with 15 bases sitting between them. Germline V gene data show CDR1 as MNHEY and CDR2 as SVGAGI. CDR3 coding DNA: TGTGCCAGCAAAGGAGGGGGGTGGGATGAGCAGTTCTTC. Translated: CASKGGGWDEQFF.

The chain uses TRBV28 and TRBJ2-3, with a possible D match to TRBD2 (6 bases). CDR3 length: 13 amino acids. Germline CDR1 is MDHEN and CDR2 is SYDVKM. Trimming removed 6 bases from V and 1 base from J, with 8 bases in between. The CDR3 nucleotides read TGTGCCAGCAGGCCTAGCGGCACAGATACGCAGTATTTT. Residues: CASRPSGTDTQYF. Complete variable domain (other parts from reference TRBV28 and TRBJ2-3): DVKVTQSSRYLVKRTGEKVFLECVQDMDHENMFWYRQDPGLGLRLIYFSYDVKMKEKGDIPEGYSVSREKKERFSLILESASTNQTSMYLCASRPSGTDTQYFGPGTRLTVL.

This clone was seen once. The chain is built from TRBV2 and TRBJ2-1; TRBD2 agrees at 11 bases. This CDR3 is 17 amino acids long. J lost 10 bases, V lost 1 base, and 12 bases had no gene match. Germline values: CDR1 SNHLY, CDR2 FYNNEI. The CDR3 DNA follows: TGTGCCAGCAGTGAAGGGGCTAGCGGGGGGCCCTACAGGGAGCAGTTCTTC. The encoded protein is CASSEGASGGPYREQFF.

V gene TRBV29-1 combines with J gene TRBJ1-1, with D possibly matching TRBD1 (6 bases). V was cut by 7 bases and J by 11 bases, with 23 bases left in between. This CDR3 is built from 13 residues. Germline V CDR1 and CDR2: SQVTM, ANQGSEA. DNA of the CDR3: TGCAGCGCCCGTGGGGGGGCCACTAGTCACGCTTTCTTT. Translated: CSARGGATSHAFF.

The chain combines TRBV12-3 or TRBV12-4 with TRBJ2-7; a weak D match, TRBD2 (5 bases). The CDR3 totals 12 residues. V shed 11 bases and J shed 5 bases, with 16 bases lying between them. The CDR3 loop reads CASSRGWDEQYF. CDR3 bases: TGTGCCTCGTCCCGAGGGTGGGACGAGCAGTACTTC.

This chain uses TRBV19 with TRBJ1-4; 10 bases align to TRBD1. Germline CDR1 and CDR2: LNHDA and SQIVND (reference sequence). Trimming at V came to 4 bases and at J to 7 bases, leaving 3 bases not matched to a gene. CDR3 length: 14 residues. The CDR3 DNA follows: TGTGCCAGTAGTACCCGGGACAGGGGTGAAAAACTGTTTTTT. It is translated as CASSTRDRGEKLFF.

The chain uses TRBV5-6 and TRBJ1-1; the match to TRBD1 covers 10 bases. Germline V gene data show CDR1 as SGHDT and CDR2 as YYEEEE. V was pared by 5 bases and J by 5 bases, with 9 bases of the junction left unmatched. The CDR3 contains 15 residues. CDR3 DNA: TGTGCCAGCAGTTACCGGGACAGGGGTTTGACTGAAGCTTTCTTT. Amino acids: CASSYRDRGLTEAFF.

Here the CDR3 reads CASSAGTSGWETQYF. CDR3 nucleotide sequence: TGTGCCAGCAGCGCCGGGACTAGCGGATGGGAGACCCAGTACTTC. The V gene is TRBV9, the J gene TRBJ2-5; 11 nucleotides align to TRBD2. Unmatched junction bases numbered 6, after V lost 3 bases and J lost 5 bases. Germline-derived CDR1 and CDR2 are SGDLS and YYNGEE. The CDR3 runs to 15 residues. The entire variable domain, with the rest obtained from reference TRBV9 and TRBJ2-5, is as follows: DSGVTQTPKHLITATGQRVTLRCSPRSGDLSVYWYQQSLDQGLQFLIQYYNGEERAKGNILERFSAQQFPDLHSELNLSSLELGDSALYFCASSAGTSGWETQYFGPGTRLLVL.